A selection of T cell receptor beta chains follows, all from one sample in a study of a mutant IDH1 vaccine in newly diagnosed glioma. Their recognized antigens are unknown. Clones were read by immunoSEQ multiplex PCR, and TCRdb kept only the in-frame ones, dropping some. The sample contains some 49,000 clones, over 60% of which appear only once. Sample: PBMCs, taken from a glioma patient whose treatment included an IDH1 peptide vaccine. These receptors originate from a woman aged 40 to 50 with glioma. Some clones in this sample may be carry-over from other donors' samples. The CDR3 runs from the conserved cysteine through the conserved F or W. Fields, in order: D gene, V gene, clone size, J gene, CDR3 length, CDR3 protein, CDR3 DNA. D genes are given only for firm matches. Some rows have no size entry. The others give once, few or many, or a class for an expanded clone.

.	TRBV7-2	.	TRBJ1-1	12	CASSFGPIEAFF	TGTGCCAGCAGCTTCGGGCCGATTGAAGCTTTCTTT
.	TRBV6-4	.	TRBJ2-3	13	CASSGRRGDTQYF	TGTGCCAGCAGTGGGCGGAGGGGAGATACGCAGTATTTT
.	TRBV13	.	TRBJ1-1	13	CASSPDGGTEAFF	TGTGCCAGCAGCCCCGACGGGGGTACTGAAGCTTTCTTT
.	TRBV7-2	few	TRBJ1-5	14	CASSLRDGYQPQHF	TGTGCCAGCAGCCTCCGGGACGGATATCAGCCCCAGCATTTT
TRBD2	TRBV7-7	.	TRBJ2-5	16	CASSLGFGGGQETQYF	TGTGCTAGCAGCTTAGGATTTGGGGGGGGTCAAGAGACCCAGTACTTC
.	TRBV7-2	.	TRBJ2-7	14	CASSPLDIYYEQYF	TGTGCCAGCAGCCCCTTGGACATATACTACGAGCAGTACTTC
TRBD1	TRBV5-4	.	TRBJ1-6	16	CASSTRQGAWNSPLHF	TGTGCCAGCAGCACACGACAGGGGGCCTGGAATTCACCCCTCCACTTT
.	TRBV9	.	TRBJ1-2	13	CASAREGNYGYTF	TGTGCCAGCGCCAGGGAGGGTAACTATGGCTACACCTTC
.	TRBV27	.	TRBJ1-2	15	CASSLRGGSGVGYTF	TGTGCCAGCAGTTTGAGGGGGGGCAGTGGGGTTGGCTACACCTTC
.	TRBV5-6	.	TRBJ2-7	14	CASSLAGQSYEQYF	TGTGCCAGCAGCTTGGCCGGGCAGTCCTACGAGCAGTACTTC
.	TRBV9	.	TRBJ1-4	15	CASSPRVEGEEKLFF	TGTGCCAGCAGCCCCCGGGTGGAGGGGGAGGAAAAACTGTTTTTT
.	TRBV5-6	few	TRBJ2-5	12	CASSWMQETQYF	TGTGCCAGCAGCTGGATGCAAGAGACCCAGTACTTC
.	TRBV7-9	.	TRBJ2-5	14	CASSARGAQETQYF	TGTGCCAGCAGCGCCCGGGGGGCCCAAGAGACCCAGTACTTC
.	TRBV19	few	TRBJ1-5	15	CASSMGQYSNQPQHF	TGTGCCAGTAGTATGGGGCAGTATAGCAATCAGCCCCAGCATTTT
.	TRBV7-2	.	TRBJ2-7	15	CASSPVGGYGDEQYF	TGTGCCAGCAGCCCCGTTGGGGGGTATGGAGACGAGCAGTACTTC
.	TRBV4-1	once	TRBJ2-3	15	CASSPHGTSTDTQYF	TGCGCCAGCAGCCCCCACGGGACAAGCACAGATACGCAGTATTTT
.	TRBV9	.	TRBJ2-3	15	CASSVGAVTTDTQYF	TGTGCCAGCAGCGTGGGGGCGGTGACAACAGATACGCAGTATTTT
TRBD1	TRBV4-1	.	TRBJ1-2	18	CASSQPWTGVSSNYGYTF	TGCGCCAGCAGCCAGCCTTGGACAGGCGTCTCCTCTAACTATGGCTACACCTTC
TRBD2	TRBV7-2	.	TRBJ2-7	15	CASSPLAGAELEQYF	TGTGCCAGCAGCCCCCTAGCGGGGGCGGAACTCGAGCAGTACTTC
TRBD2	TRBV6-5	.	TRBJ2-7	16	CASSYWTSGGGWEQYF	TGTGCCAGCAGTTACTGGACTAGCGGAGGGGGGTGGGAGCAGTACTTC
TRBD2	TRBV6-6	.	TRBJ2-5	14	CASSSGGQPETQYF	TGTGCCAGCAGTAGCGGGGGTCAACCGGAGACCCAGTACTTC
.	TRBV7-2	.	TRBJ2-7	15	CASSSGTRGPYEQYF	TGTGCCAGCAGTTCCGGGACTAGGGGGCCCTACGAGCAGTACTTC
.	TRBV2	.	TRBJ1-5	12	CASSEVGPVQHF	TGTGCCAGCAGTGAAGTGGGGCCAGTCCAGCATTTT
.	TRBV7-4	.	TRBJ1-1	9	CASSLEAFF	TGTGCCAGCAGCTTAGAAGCTTTCTTT
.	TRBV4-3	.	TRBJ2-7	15	CASSQERLKSYEQYF	TGCGCCAGCAGCCAAGAACGGTTAAAGTCCTACGAGCAGTACTTC
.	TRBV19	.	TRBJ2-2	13	CASSSQGDGELFF	TGTGCCAGTAGTTCCCAGGGAGATGGGGAGCTGTTTTTT
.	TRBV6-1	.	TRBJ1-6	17	CASSEARLWGEGSPLHF	TGTGCCAGCAGTGAAGCGCGCCTTTGGGGGGAAGGTTCACCCCTCCACTTT
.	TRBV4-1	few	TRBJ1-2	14	CASSQETGNYGYTF	TGCGCCAGCAGCCAAGAAACAGGGAACTATGGCTACACCTTC
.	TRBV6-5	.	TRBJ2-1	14	CASSYSGLATEQFF	TGTGCCAGCAGTTACTCGGGCCTTGCTACGGAGCAGTTCTTC
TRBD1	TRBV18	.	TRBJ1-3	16	CASSPLGTGTGNTIYF	TGTGCCAGCTCACCTCTCGGGACAGGAACTGGAAACACCATATATTTT
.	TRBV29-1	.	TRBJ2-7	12	CSVVSLTYERYF	TGCAGCGTTGTGTCTCTTACTTACGAGCGGTACTTC
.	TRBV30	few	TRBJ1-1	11	CAWSVSKVAFF	TGTGCCTGGAGTGTATCAAAGGTGGCTTTCTTT
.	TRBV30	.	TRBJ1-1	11	CAWSVQQEAFF	TGTGCCTGGAGTGTACAACAGGAAGCTTTCTTT
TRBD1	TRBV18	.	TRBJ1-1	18	CASSPDRLGQGLGTEAFF	TGTGCCAGCTCACCAGACCGCCTAGGACAGGGATTGGGCACTGAAGCTTTCTTT
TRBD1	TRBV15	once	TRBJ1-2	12	CATSRGQEGYTF	TGTGCCACCAGCAGGGGACAGGAAGGCTACACCTTC
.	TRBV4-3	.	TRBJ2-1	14	CASSQETRINEQFF	TGCGCCAGCAGCCAAGAAACCCGGATCAATGAGCAGTTCTTC
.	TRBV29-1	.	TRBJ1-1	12	CSVEPGSTEAFF	TGCAGCGTTGAACCAGGGAGCACTGAAGCTTTCTTT
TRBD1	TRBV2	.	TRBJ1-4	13	CATVTGTDEKLFF	TGTGCCACCGTGACAGGGACGGATGAAAAACTGTTTTTT
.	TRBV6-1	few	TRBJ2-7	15	CASSEGAGQAYEQYF	TGTGCCAGCAGTGAAGGGGCAGGGCAGGCCTACGAGCAGTACTTC
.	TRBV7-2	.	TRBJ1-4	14	CASSLVGLNEKLFF	TGTGCCAGCAGCTTAGTAGGCCTTAATGAAAAACTGTTTTTT
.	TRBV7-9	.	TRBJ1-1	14	CASSLAPENTEAFF	TGTGCCAGCAGCTTAGCGCCGGAGAACACTGAAGCTTTCTTT
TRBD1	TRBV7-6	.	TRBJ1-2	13	CASSRTGNYGYTF	TGTGCCAGCAGCAGGACAGGGAACTATGGCTACACCTTC
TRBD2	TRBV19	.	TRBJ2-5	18	CASSKGLAGGRSQETQYF	TGTGCCAGTAGTAAAGGACTAGCGGGGGGCAGAAGCCAAGAGACCCAGTACTTC
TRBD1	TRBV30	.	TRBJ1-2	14	CAWKLGQLNYGYTF	TGTGCCTGGAAGTTGGGACAGCTCAACTATGGCTACACCTTC
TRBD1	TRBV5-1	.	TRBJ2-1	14	CASSPDRPNNEQFF	TGCGCCAGCAGCCCGGACAGGCCTAACAATGAGCAGTTCTTC
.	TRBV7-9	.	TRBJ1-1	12	CASSKVGTEAFF	TGTGCCAGCAGTAAGGTTGGCACTGAAGCTTTCTTT
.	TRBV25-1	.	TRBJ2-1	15	CASSEPFRLDNEQFF	TGTGCCAGCAGTGAACCCTTCAGGCTAGACAATGAGCAGTTCTTC